These T cell receptor beta chains were read from a single sample in a study of T cells in Graves' hyperthyroidism and ophthalmopathy. Using its own MiXCR run on the multiplex PCR reads, TCRdb lists one record per CDR3 protein. This sample yields hundreds of thousands of distinct CDR3 sequences, of which about 14% are seen a single time; approximately 13% belongs to the top ten. The source material was blood. These receptors were collected from a woman aged 45-65 years with Graves' ophthalmopathy. CDR3s include the opening cysteine and the closing phenylalanine or tryptophan. D genes are given only for firm matches. For some rows the clone size is stated as once, few or many, or as a class when expanded; others skip it.

d_gene | j_gene | abundance | v_gene | CDR3nt | CDR3aa
NA | TRBJ2-1 | many | TRBV5-5 | TGTGCCAGCAGCTCACGTTGGGATGAGCAGTTCTTC | CASSSRWDEQFF
TRBD2 | TRBJ2-2 | NA | TRBV20-1 | TGCAGTGCTAGAGATAATCGAGCGGGAGCTGGGGAGCTGTTTTTT | CSARDNRAGAGELFF
TRBD1 | TRBJ2-7 | many | TRBV2 | TGTGCCAGCAGTGATGGGACAGTCTACGAGCAGTACTTC | CASSDGTVYEQYF
NA | TRBJ2-7 | many | TRBV3-1 | TGTGCCAGCAGCCAAGGAGGGGGCGAGCAGTACTTC | CASSQGGGEQYF
TRBD2 | TRBJ2-1 | NA | TRBV7-2 | TGTGCCAGCAGCCGCCGGGACAGGGGACTAGCGGGAGTCCTCTCCTACAATGAGCAGTTCTTC | CASSRRDRGLAGVLSYNEQFF
NA | TRBJ2-3 | many | TRBV7-2 | TGTGCCAGCAGTCCCCTGGGGAGTTTCGGAGATACGCAGTATTTT | CASSPLGSFGDTQYF
NA | TRBJ2-1 | many | TRBV5-4 | TGTGCCAGCAGCCAATCAAATGTAGCCTCCTACAATGAGCAGTTCTTC | CASSQSNVASYNEQFF
NA | TRBJ2-5 | few | TRBV6-1 | TGTGCCAGCAGGGACCCGGGAGATTTAGAGACCCAGTACTTC | CASRDPGDLETQYF
TRBD1 | TRBJ2-2 | few | TRBV28 | TGTGCCAGCAGCAGACAGGGGATGCCCGGGGAGCTGTTTTTT | CASSRQGMPGELFF
TRBD2 | TRBJ2-1 | many | TRBV24-1 | TGTGCCACCGCGAGGTCTAGCGGCGACAATGAGCAGTTCTTC | CATARSSGDNEQFF
TRBD1 | TRBJ2-7 | many | TRBV10-3 | TGTGCCATCAGTGAGTCGAGACAGGGTGCGACTGCCTACGAGCAGTACTTC | CAISESRQGATAYEQYF
TRBD1 | TRBJ1-2 | many | TRBV11-3 | TGTGCCAGCAGCCCGACGGGACAGGGGATTTTCAGCTACACCTTC | CASSPTGQGIFSYTF
NA | TRBJ1-3 | few | TRBV9 | TGTGCCAGCAGCGCCTACGAGCAGGGCCTTGGAAACACCATATATTTT | CASSAYEQGLGNTIYF
TRBD2 | TRBJ2-1 | many | TRBV6-5 | TGTGCCAGCAGTTACACCAGCGGGAAGCGGTGGGGTTCCTACAATGAGCAGTTCTTC | CASSYTSGKRWGSYNEQFF
TRBD1 | TRBJ2-7 | many | TRBV4-1 | TGCGCCAGCAGCCATCTTGGTCGGGACAGGGGTTTCAGTGAGCAGTACTTC | CASSHLGRDRGFSEQYF
TRBD2 | TRBJ2-4 | NA | TRBV6-1 | TGTGCCAGCAGTTCACGGACTAGCGGGATCGGGAGAGCCAAAAACATTCAGTACTTC | CASSSRTSGIGRAKNIQYF
TRBD1 | TRBJ1-5 | NA | TRBV5-5 | TGTGCCAGCAGCTTGTCGGAACAGGGGGCGCGGGGCAATCAGCCCCAGCATTTT | CASSLSEQGARGNQPQHF
NA | TRBJ2-7 | many | TRBV12-3/TRBV12-4 | TGTGCCAGCAGCCGGAACTCGGGAGTGGCCTTCGAGCAGTACTTC | CASSRNSGVAFEQYF
NA | TRBJ1-5 | few | TRBV4-1 | TGCGCCAGCAGCCAAACCACCCGCCCCCTCAGGGATCAGCCCCAGCATTTT | CASSQTTRPLRDQPQHF
NA | TRBJ2-7 | many | TRBV20-1 | TGCAGTGCTAGAGAACGGGACACAGGACACTACGAGCAGTACTTC | CSARERDTGHYEQYF
TRBD1 | TRBJ1-3 | NA | TRBV7-8 | TGTGCCAGCAGCTTAGGGGACAGGGGGAACACCATATATTTT | CASSLGDRGNTIYF
TRBD1 | TRBJ2-7 | NA | TRBV5-1 | TGCGCCAGCAGCGTAACAGGGGGAGATACCTACGAGCAGTACTTC | CASSVTGGDTYEQYF
TRBD2 | TRBJ2-7 | many | TRBV2 | TGTGCCAGTCGCGGGGGATGGGACGAGCAGTACTTC | CASRGGWDEQYF
TRBD1 | TRBJ1-6 | NA | TRBV14 | TGTGCCAGCAGCCACGGGACAGGATATTCACCCCTCCACTTT | CASSHGTGYSPLHF